This passage covers 14 T cell receptor beta chains from one sample sequenced in a study of T cell changes during pregnancy in multiple sclerosis. Clones were read by immunoSEQ multiplex PCR, and TCRdb kept only the in-frame ones, dropping some. The profile shows around 99,000 clones, 80% to 95% of them singletons. The sequencing here drew on peripheral blood, taken in the third trimester of pregnancy. The receptors were sampled from a female donor in good health, enrolled as a control in a pregnancy study.

The chain joins TRBV20-1 to TRBJ2-2, with unresolved D. Trimming left V 3 bases short and J 6 bases short, with 5 bases between. Germline-derived CDR1 and CDR2 are DFQATT and SNEGSKA (reference sequence). The CDR3 has 11 residues. DNA of the CDR3: TGCAGTGCTAGGGAGTCCGGGGAGCTGTTTTTT. It yields the protein CSARESGELFF.

V and J are TRBV29-1 and TRBJ1-2; 9 bases match TRBD1. Trimming at V came to 7 bases and at J to 6 bases, leaving 9 bases not matched to a gene. Germline CDR1 and CDR2: SQVTM and ANQGSEA. This CDR3 is built from 13 residues. The CDR3 sequence is CSAGPGQGNGYTF. CDR3 in DNA: TGCAGCGCTGGACCGGGACAGGGAAATGGCTACACCTTC.

The rearrangement uses TRBV19 and TRBJ2-5; 7 nucleotides agree with TRBD1. The length of the CDR3 is 13 residues. Germline loops: CDR1 LNHDA, CDR2 SQIVND (reference sequence). J was trimmed by 5 bases and V by 5 bases; bases with no gene match: 5. CDR3 amino acids: CASSVTGAETQYF. The CDR3 region has the DNA TGTGCCAGTAGTGTTACAGGGGCGGAGACCCAGTACTTC.

This chain connects TRBV4-3 to TRBJ1-6; D might be TRBD1 (6 bases). V was shortened by 0 bases and J by 4 bases, with 16 bases between the two germline ends. Germline V gene lookup returns CDR1 LGHNA and CDR2 YSLEER. The CDR3 has 18 residues. The CDR3 loop is CASSQEDVKGQYNSPLHF. The CDR3 region has the DNA TGCGCCAGCAGCCAAGAAGATGTCAAAGGACAGTATAATTCACCCCTCCACTTT.

The CDR3 loop is CASSQEGLDYGYTF. CDR3 DNA: TGCGCCAGCAGCCAAGAAGGACTAGATTATGGCTACACCTTC. V gene TRBV4-3 combines with J gene TRBJ1-2; D is unresolved. There are 14 residues in the CDR3. From germline, CDR1 is LGHNA and CDR2 YSLEER. V was cut by 0 bases and J by 5 bases, with 10 bases left in between.

This clone was seen only once. The rearrangement uses TRBV4-2 and TRBJ1-1; D not certain. This CDR3 region has 13 residues. V lost 0 bases to trimming and J lost 9 bases, with 11 bases between them. Germline values: CDR1 LGHNA, CDR2 YNFKEQ. This chain's CDR3 is CASSQDTVSKAFF. CDR3 in DNA: TGTGCCAGCAGCCAAGATACCGTGAGCAAAGCTTTCTTT.

This clone has just one count. This chain uses TRBV5-4 with TRBJ2-1; 8 nucleotides agree with TRBD1. The trim removed 4 bases at V and 7 bases at J, leaving 16 bases unmatched. The CDR3 is 17 residues long. From germline, CDR1 is SGHNT and CDR2 YYREEE (reference sequence). The CDR3 DNA reads as TGTGCCAGCAGCCACGCCACCGGAAAGACAGGGGAGAATGAGCAGTTCTTC. This codes for CASSHATGKTGENEQFF.

The V gene is TRBV6-8, the J gene TRBJ1-1, with TRBD1 matching over 8 bases. The CDR3 is 14 residues long. Per the germline V gene, CDR1 is MNHGY and CDR2 is SAAAGT. The J segment lost 4 bases and the V segment lost 6 bases, leaving 7 bases of the junction unmatched. This CDR3 is CASRSDRERTEAFF. CDR3 sequence (DNA): TGTGCCAGCAGATCGGACAGGGAGCGCACTGAAGCTTTCTTT.

This clone was seen only once. The CDR3 spells CASSILRTEIIYF. The DNA for the CDR3 is TGTGCCAGTAGTATCCTACGGACAGAAATCATATATTTT. The chain employs TRBV19 and TRBJ1-3, with a possible D match to TRBD1 (6 bases). V gave up 3 bases and J gave up 12 bases, with 15 bases separating them. CDR3 size: 13 residues. CDR1 and CDR2 (germline): LNHDA, SQIVND (reference sequence).

The chain joins TRBV7-2 to TRBJ1-2; unclear D gene. CDR1 is SGHTA, CDR2 FQGNSA, per germline. Trimming shortened V by 5 bases and J by 6 bases, and 13 bases separated the two germline ends. CDR3 length: 13 amino acids. The CDR3: CASSPRPADGYTF. The CDR3 region has the DNA TGTGCCAGCAGCCCACGCCCGGCGGATGGCTACACCTTC. The full variable domain, rest sourced from reference TRBV7-2 and TRBJ1-2, is GAGVSQSPSNKVTEKGKDVELRCDPISGHTALYWYRQSLGQGLEFLIYFQGNSAPDKSGLPSDRFSAERTGGSVSTLTIQRTQQEDSAVYLCASSPRPADGYTFGSGTRLTVV.

The V call is TRBV9, the J call TRBJ1-1; 7 nucleotides match TRBD1. This CDR3 contains 14 residues. The germline V gene encodes CDR1 SGDLS and CDR2 YYNGEE. Trimming cost V 0 bases and J 4 bases; bases outside gene matches: 3. The CDR3 protein is CASSVATGVTEAFF. The CDR3 region has the DNA TGTGCCAGCAGCGTAGCTACAGGGGTCACTGAAGCTTTCTTT.

The CDR3 bases are TGTGCCAGCAGCCAACGGTGGCGGGGCGGCGCAGATACGCAGTATTTT. Protein: CASSQRWRGGADTQYF. The gene calls are TRBV4-2 and TRBJ2-3, with D possibly being TRBD2 (6 bases). This CDR3 has 16 amino acids. Trimming took off 2 bases at V and 4 bases at J, with 16 bases between the two ends. CDR1 is LGHNA and CDR2 is YNFKEQ in the germline V gene.

The J gene is TRBJ2-7, the V gene TRBV11-3, with 8 bases aligning to TRBD1. The J segment lost 0 bases and the V segment lost 4 bases, leaving 5 bases of the junction unmatched. This CDR3 spans 15 amino acids. Germline CDR1 is SGHNT and CDR2 is YENEEA. In DNA form, the CDR3 reads TGTGCCAGCAGCTCCCCCGGACAGGGCTCCTACGAGCAGTACTTC. Its protein is CASSSPGQGSYEQYF.

The V and J genes are TRBV5-1 and TRBJ1-2; tentative D call: TRBD1 (6 bases). V lost 3 bases, J lost 4 bases, and 10 bases lay in between. This CDR3 comprises 13 residues. Germline V gene data show CDR1 as SGHRS and CDR2 as YFSETQ. CDR3 in amino acids: CASSSDRLYGYTF. The CDR3 nucleotides read TGCGCCAGCAGCTCGGACAGACTCTATGGCTACACCTTC.